The 25 T cell receptor beta chains presented below share a single source sample, sequenced in a study of regulatory and conventional T cells in RAG deficiency. Generated by immunoSEQ multiplex PCR, the TCRdb table keeps only in-frame clones and is missing some. The table lists approximately 12,000 clones, 93% of them singletons. Blood CD4+ CD25-low CD127-high conventional T cells supplied the genomic DNA template. These data were likewise used in another study, on regulatory T cells. That paper states: Primers: 52 TRBV forward and 13 TRBJ reverse.

Source material: CD4+ effector T cells sorted from blood. These receptors all come from a human donor in good health.

The J gene is TRBJ1-1, the V gene TRBV28; 8 bases are a match to TRBD1. V shed 5 bases, J shed 11 bases, and the junction held 13 bases outside the gene matches. The CDR3 extends over 14 amino acids. Per germline, CDR1 MDHEN and CDR2 SYDVKM. Written as DNA, the CDR3 is TGTGCCAGCAGTCCTCCGCAGGACAGGGAACACGCTTTCTTT. It translates to CASSPPQDREHAFF.

The chain has TRBV9 and TRBJ2-1; unclear D gene. Trimming took off 3 bases at V and 3 bases at J, with 4 bases between the two ends. This CDR3 has 12 amino acids. The germline V gene has CDR1 SGDLS and CDR2 YYNGEE. CDR3: CASSDSYNEQFF. The CDR3 DNA sequence: TGTGCCAGCAGCGACAGCTACAATGAGCAGTTCTTC. Drawing the rest from reference TRBV9 and TRBJ2-1, the complete variable domain is DSGVTQTPKHLITATGQRVTLRCSPRSGDLSVYWYQQSLDQGLQFLIQYYNGEERAKGNILERFSAQQFPDLHSELNLSSLELGDSALYFCASSDSYNEQFFGPGTRLTVL.

The chain is built from TRBV2 and TRBJ2-1; 9 positions agree with TRBD1. The CDR3 is made up of 16 amino acids. Germline V CDR1 and CDR2: SNHLY, FYNNEI. Losses at the gene ends were 8 bases for V and 0 bases for J; bases not matched to a gene: 8. The CDR3, as DNA: TGTGCCAGCCACGGACAGGGGTCACGCTCCTACAATGAGCAGTTCTTC. Translating it yields CASHGQGSRSYNEQFF.

The V gene is TRBV11-2, the J gene TRBJ2-1; maybe TRBD1 (6 bases). CDR3 length: 13 amino acids. The V gene lost 1 base and the J gene lost 9 bases, with 10 bases spanning the gap. The germline V gene has CDR1 SGHAT and CDR2 FQNNGV. The CDR3 region has the DNA TGTGCCAGCAGCTTAGTTGGGGGCGCTGAGCAGTTCTTC. Translation gives CASSLVGGAEQFF.

This sequence joins TRBV6-1 and TRBJ1-1; D ambiguous. This CDR3 is built from 13 residues. Per germline, CDR1 MNHNS and CDR2 SASEGT. V lost 0 bases and J lost 11, with 13 bases in between. The CDR3 sequence is CASSEAPGRPAFF. The CDR3 nucleotides read TGTGCCAGCAGTGAAGCGCCCGGCCGGCCGGCTTTCTTT.

J is TRBJ1-1 and V is TRBV7-9, with 8 nucleotides matching TRBD1. The J segment lost 0 bases and the V segment lost 4 bases, leaving 13 bases of the junction unmatched. The CDR3 is 18 amino acids. Germline V lookup: CDR1 SEHNR, CDR2 FQNEAQ (reference sequence). The CDR3 loop is CASSSSGRGLLMNTEAFF. The CDR3 DNA follows: TGTGCCAGCAGCTCCAGCGGCAGGGGGCTGCTTATGAACACTGAAGCTTTCTTT.

The J gene is TRBJ1-2, the V gene TRBV19; 7 bases agree with TRBD1. V was pared by 5 bases and J by 7 bases, with 7 bases of the junction left unmatched. The CDR3 consists of 13 residues. The germline CDR1 and CDR2 sequences are LNHDA and SQIVND (reference sequence). The CDR3 protein is CASSQDRAGGYTF. The CDR3, as DNA: TGTGCCAGTAGTCAAGACAGGGCGGGTGGCTACACCTTC.

The V gene is TRBV2, the J gene TRBJ1-2, with 9 positions matching TRBD1. After removal of 10 bases from V and 3 bases from J, the junction contained 6 bases not matched to a gene. Germline CDR1 SNHLY, CDR2 FYNNEI. The CDR3 runs 13 residues. The CDR3 loop reads CATDRDRDYGYTF. The CDR3 DNA reads TGTGCCACTGACCGGGACAGGGACTATGGCTACACCTTC.

V and J are TRBV4-2 and TRBJ2-5; 8 nucleotides match TRBD1. The J call may be in error: the DNA end matches TRBJ2-7 better. This CDR3 has 14 residues. Looked up from germline, CDR1 is LGHNA and CDR2 is YNFKEQ. The CDR3 spells CASSQDPGGHEQYF. The CDR3 nucleotides read TGTGCCAGCAGCCAGGACCCAGGGGGCCACGAGCAGTACTTC.

This sequence joins TRBV5-1 and TRBJ1-1; maybe TRBD1 (6 bases). Germline-derived CDR1 and CDR2 are SGHRS and YFSETQ. V was shortened by 1 base and J by 1 base, with 11 bases between the two germline ends. CDR3 length: 15 amino acids. The CDR3 nucleotides read TGCGCCAGCAGCTTGAATGGGGGCGAGAACACTGAAGCTTTCTTT. This encodes CASSLNGGENTEAFF.

The V gene is TRBV6-5, the J gene TRBJ2-1, with 9 bases lining up with TRBD2. Germline V CDR1 and CDR2: MNHEY, SVGAGI. V dropped 7 bases and J dropped 6; count of bases not matched to a gene: 4. The CDR3 length is 13 residues. The CDR3 spells CASKRGLANEQFF. In nucleotides, the CDR3 is TGTGCCAGCAAACGGGGACTAGCCAATGAGCAGTTCTTC.

This chain links TRBV5-4 with TRBJ1-2; no firm D call. Germline V lookup: CDR1 SGHNT, CDR2 YYREEE (reference sequence). The length of the CDR3 is 15 residues. V was pared by 4 bases and J by 1 base, with 14 bases between. The CDR3 region is CASSPDGTVNYGYTF. The CDR3 DNA sequence: TGTGCCAGCAGCCCGGACGGAACAGTTAACTATGGCTACACCTTC.

The chain has TRBV28 and TRBJ1-6, with D maybe TRBD1 (6 bases). The CDR3 covers 13 residues. Between the trimmed V and J ends, which lost 3 bases and 7 bases, there was a span of 7 bases. Looked up from germline, CDR1 is MDHEN and CDR2 is SYDVKM. This CDR3 is CASSLDSNSPLHF. CDR3 DNA: TGTGCCAGCAGTTTGGACAGCAATTCACCCCTCCACTTT.

V and J are TRBV28 and TRBJ2-1; D not resolved. The length of the CDR3 is 14 residues. The germline V gene encodes CDR1 MDHEN and CDR2 SYDVKM. V was shortened by 6 bases and J by 6 bases, with 15 bases between the two germline ends. The CDR3 sequence: CASRRVESFNEQFF. The CDR3, as DNA: TGTGCCAGCAGACGAGTCGAAAGCTTCAATGAGCAGTTCTTC.

The chain employs TRBV5-4 and TRBJ2-1; 9 bases are shared with TRBD2. This CDR3 has 15 residues. Losses at the gene ends were 0 bases for V and 5 bases for J; bases not matched to a gene: 3. Germline-derived CDR1 and CDR2 are SGHNT and YYREEE (reference sequence). The CDR3 sequence: CASSLGGGDHNEQFF. In DNA form, the CDR3 reads TGTGCCAGCAGCTTGGGCGGGGGGGATCACAATGAGCAGTTCTTC.

This sequence joins TRBV18 and TRBJ1-1; no reliable D call. From germline, CDR1 is KGHSH and CDR2 LQKENI. The V end was cut by 3 bases, the J end by 4 bases, with 18 bases between. The CDR3 length is 16 residues. The chain's CDR3 is CASSPVQVTLFTEAFF. The DNA for the CDR3 is TGTGCCAGCTCACCGGTCCAGGTCACCCTGTTCACTGAAGCTTTCTTT.

The J gene is TRBJ1-6, the V gene TRBV4-1, with a possible D match to TRBD1 (5 bases). The ends were cut back, 8 bases at V and 9 bases at J, with 17 bases in the middle. Germline V gives CDR1 MGHRA, CDR2 YSYEKL. The CDR3 runs 14 residues. The CDR3 DNA is TGCGCCAGCGGCGGTCAGGGACTATTTTCACCCCTCCACTTT. Encoded protein: CASGGQGLFSPLHF.

This rearrangement joins TRBV2 to TRBJ1-2; D is perhaps TRBD1 (5 bases). Trimming took 7 bases from V and 8 from J, leaving 11 bases between them. This CDR3 spans 11 amino acids. Germline lookup yields CDR1 SNHLY and CDR2 FYNNEI. In DNA form, the CDR3 reads TGTGCCAGCATTGAGCCAGGGGGCTACACCTTC. Its translation: CASIEPGGYTF.

The chain combines TRBV9 with TRBJ1-5, with a weak D call TRBD1 (5 bases). CDR1 and CDR2 (germline): SGDLS, YYNGEE. The CDR3 is made up of 13 amino acids. Trimming removed 0 bases from V and 5 bases from J, with 6 bases in between. The CDR3 reads CASSVVGHQPQHF. For the CDR3, the DNA is TGTGCCAGCAGCGTAGTGGGGCATCAGCCCCAGCATTTT.

The CDR3 protein is CASSLTAGEGYEQFF. CDR3 DNA: TGTGCCAGCAGCTTAACGGCGGGAGAAGGGTATGAGCAGTTCTTC. This rearrangement joins TRBV7-3 to TRBJ2-1; 7 nucleotides align to TRBD2. The germline gives CDR1 SGHTA, CDR2 FQGTGA. CDR3 length equals 15 residues. Unmatched junction bases numbered 7, after V lost 0 bases and J lost 8 bases. Looking up the rest from reference TRBV7-3 and TRBJ2-1 gives the full variable domain: GAGVSQTPSNKVTEKGKYVELRCDPISGHTALYWYRQSLGQGPEFLIYFQGTGAADDSGLPNDRFFAVRPEGSVSTLKIQRTERGDSAVYLCASSLTAGEGYEQFFGPGTRLTVL.

The rearrangement joins TRBV30 to TRBJ1-2; no firm D call. V lost 1 base and J lost 3, with 15 bases in between. The CDR3 spans 15 residues. Germline CDR1 reads GTSNPN; CDR2 reads SVGIG (reference sequence). The CDR3 DNA reads as TGTGCCTGGAGTGGTATCCCAGACGGATACTATGGCTACACCTTC. Its protein is CAWSGIPDGYYGYTF.

The chain uses TRBV9 and TRBJ2-5; no clear D. This CDR3 comprises 13 residues. Trimming took off 4 bases at V and 7 bases at J, with 14 bases between the two ends. Germline V CDR1 and CDR2: SGDLS, YYNGEE. This CDR3 reads CASSTQGRATQYF. CDR3 in DNA: TGTGCCAGCAGCACACAAGGACGGGCGACCCAGTACTTC.

To note about this clone: Sequence at one end of the junction differs from germline and may be a read error. The DNA of the CDR3 is TGCGCCAGCAGCCTTAATTTAGGGGGATCCGGTCAGTACAGTGAGCAGTTCTTC. Its translation: CASSLNLGGSGQYSEQFF. The chain carries TRBV5-1 and TRBJ2-1; TRBD1 might be the D (6 bases). The CDR3 has 18 amino acids. In germline, CDR1 is SGHRS, CDR2 YFSETQ.

V usage is TRBV6-1 and J usage is TRBJ2-7; 9 positions match TRBD1. Looked up from germline, CDR1 is MNHNS and CDR2 is SASEGT. CDR3 length: 15 amino acids. The junction had 13 bases not matched to a gene; V was cut back by 7 bases and J by 6 bases. The CDR3 loop is CASTPPGQGFGEQYF. The CDR3 coding sequence is TGTGCCAGCACTCCACCGGGACAGGGTTTCGGCGAGCAGTACTTC.

This chain joins TRBV10-3 and TRBJ2-7; possible D gene TRBD2, 5 bases. Trimming stripped 2 bases from V and 4 bases from J, with 6 bases between. Germline loops: CDR1 ENHRY, CDR2 SYGVKD. CDR3 length equals 12 residues. The CDR3 nucleotides read TGTGCCATCAGTGAGGGGAGATACGAGCAGTACTTC. Residues: CAISEGRYEQYF.